Below, 2 T cell receptor beta chains from the same sample are listed, as sequenced in a study of T cell repertoires in cytomegalovirus infection. A single record per CDR3 protein comes from TCRdb applying MiXCR to the reads. The sample lists about 920,000 distinct CDR3 sequences, around 32% occurring once. Their antigens remain unidentified. The sequenced sample was cultured CD8+ T cells from PBMCs, obtained from culture after CMV antigen stimulation. These receptor sequences come from a human donor in good health (CMV status not recorded). Some clones in this sample may be carry-over from other donors' samples.

There are a few counts of this clonotype. Written as DNA, the CDR3 is TGTGCCAGCAGCTTTAGCGGGGGGGGGTACGAGCAGTACTTC. Amino acid sequence: CASSFSGGGYEQYF. The chain employs TRBV7-2 and TRBJ2-7; the match to TRBD2 covers 11 bases. The V and J ends lost 3 bases and 4 bases, in that order; junction bases with no gene match: 2. CDR1 is SGHTA and CDR2 is FQGNSA in the germline V gene. This CDR3 has 14 amino acids.

The chain carries TRBV25-1 and TRBJ2-5; weak D call: TRBD1 (6 bases). The V gene's germline CDR1 is MGHDK and CDR2 SYGVNS. The CDR3 loop spans 16 amino acids. V was trimmed by 4 bases and J by 1 base, leaving 16 bases between them. The CDR3 coding sequence is TGTGCCAGCAGTGGGACTGAACAGGGTTTCCAAGAGACCCAGTACTTC. Translating gives CASSGTEQGFQETQYF.